What follows is one T cell receptor beta chain and its context. The data derive from a study of blood T cell repertoires in COVID-19. Overall study context: Acute-phase and convalescent COVID-19 samples originated in the United States, Italy and Spain.

The cohort comprised adults aged 18 to 89 years residing in about two dozen US areas. Categorization into cohorts depended on clinical history that participants reported. Exposed study participants had met a COVID-19 case within 2 weeks before entry. This table comes from immunoSEQ multiplex PCR, and its TCRdb copy is limited to in-frame clones, with some not included. The top ten clones hold 3.2% of a sample with around 190,000 clones, over 80% of them seen once. Looked up from germline, CDR1 is SGDLS and CDR2 is YYNGEE. CDR3 size: 12 residues. Deletions cut 4 bases from V and 7 bases from J, with 9 bases between.

The chain joins TRBV9 to TRBJ2-1; D not certain. Sequenced input: PBMCs or T cells enriched from blood (not recorded which). The receptor comes from a woman aged 25 to 39 who had been exposed to COVID-19. CDR3 in DNA: TGTGCCAGCAGCCCCAGTGGTAATGAGCAGTTCTTC. Its protein product is CASSPSGNEQFF.